Below are 23 T cell receptor beta chains sequenced from a single sample in a study of blood T cell repertoires in COVID-19. TCRdb's table, derived via immunoSEQ multiplex PCR, lists solely in-frame clones and lacks some. The repertoire consists of roughly 160,000 clones, with approximately 79% occurring once and the leading ten covering about 20%. Material for sequencing was PBMCs or T cells enriched from blood (not recorded which). The receptors originated from an older woman in a cohort exposed to, infected with or recovered from COVID-19 (not recorded which).

Comment on this clone: At one end the junction does not follow the germline gene, possibly because of a read error. This sequence joins TRBV28 and TRBJ1-2, with D maybe TRBD1 (5 bases). Germline CDR1 MDHEN, CDR2 SYDVKM. The CDR3 totals 12 residues. The CDR3 sequence is CASSLPRVTPRF. As DNA, the CDR3 is TGTGCCAGCAGTCTCCCCAGGGTCACTCCTCGCTTC.

V is TRBV10-3 and J is TRBJ1-1; no firm D call. The CDR3 length is 13 residues. Germline V gives CDR1 ENHRY, CDR2 SYGVKD. V was clipped by 4 bases and J by 4 bases, with 10 bases between them. The CDR3 protein is CAISGSEGTEAFF. As DNA, the CDR3 is TGTGCCATCAGTGGCTCAGAGGGCACTGAAGCTTTCTTT.

This chain connects TRBV7-9 to TRBJ1-1; D might be TRBD1 (5 bases). V was clipped by 4 bases and J by 3 bases, with 18 bases between them. This CDR3 contains 16 residues. Germline CDR1 reads SEHNR; CDR2 reads FQNEAQ (reference sequence). The CDR3 nucleotides are TGTGCCAGCAGCTCTATGGGAGAGGGACTAGACACTGAAGCTTTCTTT. Its protein product is CASSSMGEGLDTEAFF.

This clone was picked up a small number of times. The gene calls are TRBV7-3 and TRBJ1-6; D is uncertain. The V end lost 6 bases, the J end lost 6 bases, and 9 bases lay between the germline ends. CDR3 size: 13 residues. Germline V gene lookup returns CDR1 SGHTA and CDR2 FQGTGA. The CDR3 reads CASRAGANSPLHF. Here the CDR3 DNA reads TGTGCCAGCAGAGCGGGAGCTAATTCACCCCTCCACTTT. Complete variable domain (other parts from reference TRBV7-3 and TRBJ1-6): GAGVSQTPSNKVTEKGKYVELRCDPISGHTALYWYRQSLGQGPEFLIYFQGTGAADDSGLPNDRFFAVRPEGSVSTLKIQRTERGDSAVYLCASRAGANSPLHFGNGTRLTVT.

The V call is TRBV28, the J call TRBJ1-2; D unresolved. V lost 3 bases, J lost 4 bases, and 18 bases lay in between. This CDR3 has 16 residues. The germline V gene has CDR1 MDHEN and CDR2 SYDVKM. The CDR3 here is CASSLISGPEGYGYTF. The CDR3 DNA reads TGTGCCAGCAGTTTGATCTCAGGCCCCGAGGGCTATGGCTACACCTTC.

Concerning this clone itself: This same CDR3 is encoded by further DNA sequences in the sample. V and J are TRBV18 and TRBJ2-1, with 8 bases fitting TRBD2. In germline, CDR1 is KGHSH, CDR2 LQKENI. V was clipped by 3 bases and J by 5 bases; unmatched bases: 3. The CDR3 contains 14 residues. DNA of the CDR3: TGTGCCAGCTCACCGGGACTAGGCAACAATGAGCAGTTCTTC. Its protein is CASSPGLGNNEQFF.

This sequence joins TRBV7-9 and TRBJ1-1; D is ambiguous. The germline gives CDR1 SEHNR, CDR2 FQNEAQ (reference sequence). CDR3 length: 15 residues. Trimming took off 1 base at V and 2 bases at J, with 11 bases between the two ends. The CDR3 sequence is CASSLGAISNTEAFF. In nucleotides, the CDR3 is TGTGCCAGCAGCTTAGGGGCCATATCTAACACTGAAGCTTTCTTT.

The gene calls are TRBV7-8 and TRBJ2-3; 7 nucleotides agree with TRBD1. Germline V CDR1 and CDR2: SGHVS, FQNEAQ. The trim removed 4 bases at V and 0 bases at J, leaving 7 bases unmatched. This CDR3 comprises 16 residues. Here the CDR3 DNA reads TGTGCCAGCAGCTACCGCCGGGACAGCAGCACAGATACGCAGTATTTT. Translated: CASSYRRDSSTDTQYF.

This chain uses TRBV5-6 with TRBJ1-2; 8 positions agree with TRBD1. V shed 4 bases, J shed 3 bases, and the junction held 8 bases outside the gene matches. The germline CDR1 and CDR2 sequences are SGHDT and YYEEEE. There are 15 residues in the CDR3. The CDR3 DNA is TGTGCCAGCAGCCTGACCAGGGGGCAGGACTATGGCTACACCTTC. Protein product: CASSLTRGQDYGYTF.

This rearrangement joins TRBV11-2 to TRBJ2-1; 15 positions match TRBD2. In germline, CDR1 is SGHAT, CDR2 FQNNGV. The CDR3 is made up of 15 amino acids. Trimming at V came to 4 bases and at J to 9 bases, leaving 4 bases not matched to a gene. For the CDR3, the DNA is TGTGCCAGCAGCTGGACTAGCGGGAGGGCGAGTGAGCAGTTCTTC. Protein: CASSWTSGRASEQFF.

The chain recombines TRBV25-1 with TRBJ2-3; D is possibly TRBD2 (5 bases). There are 14 residues in the CDR3. V was shortened by 3 bases and J by 4 bases, with 11 bases between the two germline ends. The germline gives CDR1 MGHDK, CDR2 SYGVNS. CDR3 amino acids: CASSEVVASDTQYF. CDR3 coding DNA: TGTGCCAGCAGTGAGGTAGTAGCGTCAGATACGCAGTATTTT.

This chain links TRBV18 with TRBJ1-2; TRBD1 matches at 10 bases. CDR3 size: 14 residues. Unmatched junction bases numbered 5, after V lost 3 bases and J lost 7 bases. Looked up from germline, CDR1 is KGHSH and CDR2 is LQKENI. CDR3 amino acids: CASSPTDRGTGYTF. The CDR3 DNA reads as TGTGCCAGCTCACCCACGGACAGGGGGACTGGCTACACCTTC.

Concerning this clone itself: One end of the junction does not line up with germline, which may come from a read error. The chain employs TRBV28 and TRBJ2-5; 9 nucleotides line up with TRBD2. The CDR3 is made up of 13 amino acids. The V gene's germline CDR1 is MDHEN and CDR2 SYDVKM. CDR3 region: CASSLYTSGYTDF. As DNA, the CDR3 is TGTGCCAGCAGTTTATACACTAGCGGGTACACGGACTTC.

The V call is TRBV28, the J call TRBJ1-3; the match to TRBD1 covers 8 bases. Germline V gene lookup returns CDR1 MDHEN and CDR2 SYDVKM. V trimming: 6 bases; J trimming: 0 bases; junction bases outside the gene matches: 13. The CDR3 is made up of 18 amino acids. CDR3 sequence: CASSPPGTGFFSGNTIYF. The CDR3, as DNA: TGTGCCAGCAGCCCCCCCGGGACAGGATTCTTCTCTGGAAACACCATATATTTT.

The V call is TRBV9, the J call TRBJ2-5, with 7 positions matching TRBD1. There are 16 residues in the CDR3. Germline V gene sequence: CDR1 SGDLS, CDR2 YYNGEE. J gave up 2 bases and V 3 bases, and 10 bases lay outside the gene matches. CDR3 region: CASSERQGIGQETQYF. For the CDR3, the DNA is TGTGCCAGCAGCGAGAGACAGGGTATCGGTCAAGAGACCCAGTACTTC.

This clone was seen at least ten times. J is TRBJ2-3 and V is TRBV30; no reliable D call. The germline gives CDR1 GTSNPN, CDR2 SVGIG (reference sequence). The length of the CDR3 is 16 residues. V lost 4 bases to trimming and J lost 1 base, with 18 bases between them. The CDR3 loop reads CAWTSGLTKGTDTQYF. The CDR3 coding sequence is TGTGCCTGGACTTCTGGGCTGACGAAAGGCACAGATACGCAGTATTTT.

This clone was observed a few times. The chain recombines TRBV6-6 with TRBJ1-6; D is perhaps TRBD1 (5 bases). Germline assignment: CDR1 MNHNY and CDR2 SVGAGI (reference sequence). V was cut by 10 bases and J by 12 bases, with 10 bases left in between. CDR3 size: 10 residues. DNA for the CDR3: TGTGCCACCTGGGGGGGACCCCTCCACTTT. Translated, it gives CATWGGPLHF.

This clone appeared a single time. CDR3 coding DNA: TGTGCCAGCGCAGCGCAGGGGCTCACTGAAGCTTTCTTT. It codes for CASAAQGLTEAFF. The gene calls are TRBV2 and TRBJ1-1, with a possible D match to TRBD1 (6 bases). CDR3 length: 13 amino acids. Germline V CDR1 and CDR2: SNHLY, FYNNEI. The V and J ends lost 8 bases and 4 bases respectively, with 14 bases between them. Combining the CDR3 with reference TRBV2 and TRBJ1-1 gives the whole variable domain EPEVTQTPSHQVTQMGQEVILRCVPISNHLYFYWYRQILGQKVEFLVSFYNNEISEKSEIFDDQFSVERPDGSNFTLKIRSTKLEDSAMYFCASAAQGLTEAFFGQGTRLTVV.

This chain connects TRBV5-4 to TRBJ1-1, with D perhaps TRBD1 (6 bases). V lost 6 bases and J lost 6, with 21 bases in between. This CDR3 has 15 amino acids. Per the germline V gene, CDR1 is SGHNT and CDR2 is YYREEE (reference sequence). The DNA of the CDR3 is TGTGCCAGCACCCAACAGGGCCCTGGGGTACCTGAAGCTTTCTTT. Translated, it gives CASTQQGPGVPEAFF.

The rearrangement uses TRBV5-6 and TRBJ2-3, with D unresolved. This CDR3 has 11 residues. Germline V CDR1 and CDR2: SGHDT, YYEEEE. V was shortened by 2 bases and J by 10 bases, with 8 bases between the two germline ends. The CDR3 here is CASSFLASQYF. Written as DNA, the CDR3 is TGTGCCAGCAGCTTCTTGGCCTCGCAGTATTTT.

V usage is TRBV5-6 and J usage is TRBJ1-1, with TRBD1 matching 7 bases. Germline V gives CDR1 SGHDT, CDR2 YYEEEE. The V and J ends lost 3 bases and 8 bases, in that order; junction bases with no gene match: 16. The CDR3 has 16 amino acids. The CDR3 DNA follows: TGTGCCAGCAGCTATCTGGGGACAACAGGGGACATCGAAGCTTTCTTT. Protein product: CASSYLGTTGDIEAFF.

The V call is TRBV7-3, the J call TRBJ2-3; D possibly corresponds to TRBD1 (6 bases). Germline CDR1 and CDR2: SGHTA and FQGTGA. The CDR3 runs 14 residues. Between the trimmed V and J ends, which lost 5 bases and 2 bases, there was a span of 11 bases. DNA of the CDR3: TGTGCCAGCAGCCCAGGACAGAACACAGATACGCAGTATTTT. Translated: CASSPGQNTDTQYF.

The rearrangement uses TRBV28 and TRBJ2-2, with 8 bases aligning to TRBD2. V lost 6 bases to trimming and J lost 0 bases; unmatched junction nucleotides: 0. Germline V gives CDR1 MDHEN, CDR2 SYDVKM. This CDR3 is built from 14 residues. CDR3 amino acids: CASRGLANTGELFF. The CDR3, as DNA: TGTGCCAGCAGGGGACTAGCGAACACCGGGGAGCTGTTTTTT.